This T cell receptor beta chain derives from a study of shared clonotypes between healthy human individuals. Assay: immunoSEQ multiplex PCR; the TCRdb copy retains only in-frame clones and omits some. The sample includes over 1.5 million clones, 95% to 99% seen only once; the top ten take roughly 0.4%. This clone was recorded only once. The sequenced material came from naive CD4+ T cells sorted from blood. Subset of the sample: CD45RA+ positively selected. This TCR was sampled from a man aged 30 to 45 in good health.

CDR3 nucleotides: TGTGCCAGCAGCGGTAATGCGGTATTCGGGGAGACCCAGTACTTC. Its protein product is CASSGNAVFGETQYF. The chain has TRBV9 and TRBJ2-5; D gene ambiguous. This CDR3 is built from 15 residues. From germline, CDR1 is SGDLS and CDR2 YYNGEE. Trimming took 3 bases from V and 5 from J, leaving 17 bases between them.